This record looks at one TCR beta chain sequence and its context. The data stem from a study of blood T cells in healthy people across ages. Study as a whole: About one barcoded beta molecule per two T cells was captured by template switching.

Drawn from each donor were approximately 10 milliliters of peripheral blood. In each sample, at least 7 million PBMCs were isolated. From germline, CDR1 is DFQATT and CDR2 SNEGSKA (reference sequence). V trimming: 5 bases; J trimming: 2 bases; junction bases outside the gene matches: 10. This CDR3 has 15 residues. Through a sample-barcoded 5' primer and a J-beta primer mix, a second PCR was run for 7 to 11 cycles. Using its own MiXCR run on the 5' RACE reads, TCRdb lists one record per CDR3 protein. Among around 1,500,000 distinct CDR3 sequences listed, 42% were seen once. Material for sequencing was blood. V usage is TRBV20-1 and J usage is TRBJ2-5; TRBD2 aligns across 8 bases. The sequence derives from a woman younger than 30 in good health. CDR3: CSAALTSGAQETQYF. As DNA, the CDR3 is TGCAGTGCTGCACTTACTAGCGGTGCTCAAGAGACCCAGTACTTC.